The rows below give T cell receptor beta chains drawn from one sample of a study of response to subunit inactivated influenza vaccine. TCRdb re-called the RT-PCR reads through MiXCR, storing one row per CDR3 protein. This table has a few hundred thousand distinct CDR3 sequences, 12% to 15% appearing once. The sample here was PBMCs from blood, taken roughly 12 days after vaccination. The receptors derive from a man aged 50 to 59 who received an inactivated influenza vaccine. The CDR3 runs from the conserved cysteine through the conserved F or W. D genes are given only for firm matches. Size is omitted from some rows. Given values are once, few, many or a class for expanded clones.

v_gene: TRBV2
d_gene: TRBD2
abundance: few
j_gene: TRBJ2-1
CDR3nt: TGTGCCAGCAAACTAGCGGTCTACAATGAGCAGTTCTTC
CDR3aa: CASKLAVYNEQFF

v_gene: TRBV7-2
d_gene: NA
abundance: few
j_gene: TRBJ2-3
CDR3nt: TGTGCCAGCAGCTTACGGAGGGCCGGTACGCAGTATTTT
CDR3aa: CASSLRRAGTQYF

v_gene: TRBV6-5
d_gene: NA
abundance: few
j_gene: TRBJ1-1
CDR3nt: TGTGCCAGCAGACTCGGGACACCGAACACTGAAGCTTTCTTT
CDR3aa: CASRLGTPNTEAFF

v_gene: TRBV24-1
d_gene: NA
abundance: few
j_gene: TRBJ2-1
CDR3nt: TGTGCCACCAGTGATTCCACAGGGAATGAGCAGTTCTTC
CDR3aa: CATSDSTGNEQFF

v_gene: TRBV7-2
d_gene: TRBD2
abundance: NA
j_gene: TRBJ2-3
CDR3nt: TGTGCCAGCAGCTTAGTTAGGACTAGCGGGACAGATACGCAGTATTTT
CDR3aa: CASSLVRTSGTDTQYF

v_gene: TRBV5-4
d_gene: TRBD2
abundance: few
j_gene: TRBJ2-1
CDR3nt: TGTGCCAGCAGCCCCACAGGACTAGCGGGAGGTTTTTCGTTCTTC
CDR3aa: CASSPTGLAGGFSFF

v_gene: TRBV7-2
d_gene: NA
abundance: NA
j_gene: TRBJ2-7
CDR3nt: TGTGCCAGCAGCTTAGCCTGGGTAACCTACGAGCAGTACTTC
CDR3aa: CASSLAWVTYEQYF

v_gene: TRBV5-1
d_gene: NA
abundance: NA
j_gene: TRBJ2-2
CDR3nt: TGCGCCAGCAGCTTGGCCAGATACAGGGACTCCGGGGAGCTGTTTTTT
CDR3aa: CASSLARYRDSGELFF

v_gene: TRBV27
d_gene: NA
abundance: NA
j_gene: TRBJ2-2
CDR3nt: TGTGCCAGCAGTTTCTTCTCTAGCGTGAACACCGGGGAGCTGTTTTTT
CDR3aa: CASSFFSSVNTGELFF

v_gene: TRBV28
d_gene: TRBD1
abundance: few
j_gene: TRBJ2-5
CDR3nt: TGTGCCAGCAGTTTAGGGACAGGGCTGAGAGAGACCCAGTACTTC
CDR3aa: CASSLGTGLRETQYF

v_gene: TRBV5-1
d_gene: TRBD1
abundance: few
j_gene: TRBJ1-2
CDR3nt: TGCGCCAGCAGCTCGGGACAGCCCATCCCCACCTTC
CDR3aa: CASSSGQPIPTF

v_gene: TRBV12-3/TRBV12-4
d_gene: TRBD2
abundance: once
j_gene: TRBJ2-5
CDR3nt: TGTGCCAGCAGCAGACTCCTGGGAGGGGAGACCCAGTACTTC
CDR3aa: CASSRLLGGETQYF

v_gene: TRBV12-3/TRBV12-4
d_gene: NA
abundance: few
j_gene: TRBJ2-3
CDR3nt: TGTGCCAGCAGGTCTAAGCTGGGCCTCAGGGATACGCAGTATTTT
CDR3aa: CASRSKLGLRDTQYF

v_gene: TRBV6-5
d_gene: NA
abundance: few
j_gene: TRBJ2-3
CDR3nt: TGTGCCAGCAGTTACTCGATTAGACAATCCACAGATACGCAGTATTTT
CDR3aa: CASSYSIRQSTDTQYF

v_gene: TRBV30
d_gene: NA
abundance: NA
j_gene: TRBJ2-1
CDR3nt: TGTGCCTGGAGTGGAGAGGGGCTTAATGAGCAGTTCTTC
CDR3aa: CAWSGEGLNEQFF

v_gene: TRBV5-5
d_gene: NA
abundance: few
j_gene: TRBJ1-1
CDR3nt: TGTGCCAGCAGCACAGAACCGACGAACACTGAAGCTTTCTTT
CDR3aa: CASSTEPTNTEAFF

v_gene: TRBV6-1
d_gene: NA
abundance: NA
j_gene: TRBJ1-4
CDR3nt: TGTGCCAGCAGACTCCAGGAATCAACTAATGAAAAACTGTTTTTT
CDR3aa: CASRLQESTNEKLFF

v_gene: TRBV19
d_gene: NA
abundance: few
j_gene: TRBJ2-7
CDR3nt: TGTGCCAGTAGTGCCCCAGGCGGCGGGCAGTACTTC
CDR3aa: CASSAPGGGQYF

v_gene: TRBV20-1
d_gene: TRBD2
abundance: NA
j_gene: TRBJ2-5
CDR3nt: TGCAGTGCAACTAGCGGGGGGTATGGGGAGACCCAGTACTTC
CDR3aa: CSATSGGYGETQYF

v_gene: TRBV5-8
d_gene: NA
abundance: NA
j_gene: TRBJ2-7
CDR3nt: TGTGCCAGCAGCTTGGGCGGGGACACCTCCTACGAGCAGTACTTC
CDR3aa: CASSLGGDTSYEQYF

v_gene: TRBV12-3/TRBV12-4
d_gene: TRBD1
abundance: few
j_gene: TRBJ2-1
CDR3nt: TGTGCCAGCAAACAGGGGTATGATGAGCAGTTCTTC
CDR3aa: CASKQGYDEQFF

v_gene: TRBV5-1
d_gene: NA
abundance: few
j_gene: TRBJ2-7
CDR3nt: TGCGCCAGCAGCTTGGAGCGGTCATCCTACGAGCAGTACTTC
CDR3aa: CASSLERSSYEQYF

v_gene: TRBV7-9
d_gene: NA
abundance: NA
j_gene: TRBJ1-5
CDR3nt: TGTGCCAGCAGCCGCGGGGATCAGCCCCAGCATTTT
CDR3aa: CASSRGDQPQHF

v_gene: TRBV5-1
d_gene: NA
abundance: few
j_gene: TRBJ1-1
CDR3nt: TGCGCCAGCAGCTTGAGCCCTGTGGGGGGGGGCCTCACTGAAGCTTTCTTT
CDR3aa: CASSLSPVGGGLTEAFF

v_gene: TRBV7-6
d_gene: TRBD2
abundance: many
j_gene: TRBJ2-1
CDR3nt: TGTGCCAGCAGCCGACCGGGACTACAAAACAATGAGCAGTTCTTC
CDR3aa: CASSRPGLQNNEQFF

v_gene: TRBV6-5
d_gene: NA
abundance: many
j_gene: TRBJ1-6
CDR3nt: TGTGCCAGCAGTTTTTTACAGTCGAGGTCACCCCTCCACTTT
CDR3aa: CASSFLQSRSPLHF

v_gene: TRBV27
d_gene: NA
abundance: NA
j_gene: TRBJ2-1
CDR3nt: TGTGCCACCGGACGCGGAGGCGTCTACAATGAGCAGTTCTTC
CDR3aa: CATGRGGVYNEQFF

v_gene: TRBV2
d_gene: NA
abundance: few
j_gene: TRBJ1-2
CDR3nt: TGTGCCAGCCACCGGGACGGTATCTATGGCTACACCTTC
CDR3aa: CASHRDGIYGYTF

v_gene: TRBV6-5
d_gene: NA
abundance: NA
j_gene: TRBJ2-7
CDR3nt: TGTGCCAGCAGTTACTCTCGCGCGGACGACTACGAGCAGTACTTC
CDR3aa: CASSYSRADDYEQYF

v_gene: TRBV27
d_gene: NA
abundance: NA
j_gene: TRBJ2-7
CDR3nt: TGTGCCAGCAGTTTTGCCGCCCGGAGATACGAGCAGTACTTC
CDR3aa: CASSFAARRYEQYF

v_gene: TRBV30
d_gene: NA
abundance: NA
j_gene: TRBJ1-1
CDR3nt: TGTGCCTGCATGGGTGGGCCAGGTGCTTTCTTT
CDR3aa: CACMGGPGAFF

v_gene: TRBV6-6
d_gene: NA
abundance: NA
j_gene: TRBJ1-2
CDR3nt: TGTGCCAGCAGTTATATGCCAGGGAATGGCTACACCTTC
CDR3aa: CASSYMPGNGYTF

v_gene: TRBV19
d_gene: NA
abundance: NA
j_gene: TRBJ2-7
CDR3nt: TGTGCCAGTAGTCCAGGACATGTCTCCTACGAGCAGTACTTC
CDR3aa: CASSPGHVSYEQYF

v_gene: TRBV7-9
d_gene: TRBD1
abundance: few
j_gene: TRBJ1-4
CDR3nt: TGTGCCAGCAGCACGCACTATACCCGGGACAGGGGGGAAAAACTGTTTTTT
CDR3aa: CASSTHYTRDRGEKLFF

v_gene: TRBV5-1
d_gene: TRBD1
abundance: few
j_gene: TRBJ2-7
CDR3nt: TGCGCCAGCAGCTTAGCGACAGGGAAACCCTACGAGCAGTACTTC
CDR3aa: CASSLATGKPYEQYF

v_gene: TRBV15
d_gene: TRBD2
abundance: few
j_gene: TRBJ2-1
CDR3nt: TGTGCCACCAGCGGTCGGGGTAGCGGGAGGGCAAATGAGCAGTTCTTC
CDR3aa: CATSGRGSGRANEQFF

v_gene: TRBV4-1
d_gene: NA
abundance: few
j_gene: TRBJ1-5
CDR3nt: TGCGCCAGCAGCCGTTCACCCGCGGGGCAGAATAGCAATCAGCCCCAGCATTTT
CDR3aa: CASSRSPAGQNSNQPQHF

v_gene: TRBV4-2
d_gene: TRBD2
abundance: few
j_gene: TRBJ2-7
CDR3nt: TGTGCCAGCAGCCCCTCCCGCGGGGGGGCCTACGAGCAGTACTTC
CDR3aa: CASSPSRGGAYEQYF

v_gene: TRBV7-6
d_gene: NA
abundance: NA
j_gene: TRBJ2-1
CDR3nt: TGTGCCAGCAGCTTATGGGGGGCCGCCTACAATGAGCAGTTCTTC
CDR3aa: CASSLWGAAYNEQFF

v_gene: TRBV5-1
d_gene: TRBD2
abundance: few
j_gene: TRBJ2-4
CDR3nt: TGCGCCAACGGCCTAGGACTAGCGGAAATAGCCAAAAACATTCAGTACTTC
CDR3aa: CANGLGLAEIAKNIQYF

v_gene: TRBV21-1
d_gene: NA
abundance: few
j_gene: TRBJ2-7
CDR3nt: TGTGCCAGCAGCAAAGGGGTAGCGGGATACCACGAGCAGTACTTC
CDR3aa: CASSKGVAGYHEQYF

v_gene: TRBV11-2
d_gene: NA
abundance: NA
j_gene: TRBJ2-3
CDR3nt: TGTGCCAGCAGCTTAGTCGTGGGGCACGATACGCAGTATTTT
CDR3aa: CASSLVVGHDTQYF

v_gene: TRBV9
d_gene: NA
abundance: NA
j_gene: TRBJ2-7
CDR3nt: TGTGCCAGCAGCGTAGCTTCTGCCGGAACCTACGAGCAGTACTTC
CDR3aa: CASSVASAGTYEQYF